One and the same sample provided the 3 T cell receptor beta chains below, sequenced in a study of T cells after yellow fever vaccination. TCRdb independently ran MiXCR on the 5' RACE reads; one entry per CDR3 protein. The table records 250,000 or so distinct CDR3 sequences, over 6.5% of them present only once. Sample: CD4+ T cells sorted from PBMCs, taken on the day of the yellow fever booster vaccination. The receptors originated from a man younger than 45 who received the YFV17D yellow fever vaccine.

The table lists this clonotype with many counts. The chain recombines TRBV20-1 with TRBJ2-1, with 7 bases fitting TRBD2. Per germline, CDR1 DFQATT and CDR2 SNEGSKA (reference sequence). Trimming removed 5 bases from V and 9 bases from J; junction bases left unmatched: 10. The CDR3 is made up of 13 amino acids. CDR3 amino acids: CSAWTRAEGEQFF. CDR3 coding DNA: TGCAGTGCTTGGACTAGAGCAGAGGGTGAGCAGTTCTTC.

This clonotype was counted between two and nine times. The J gene is TRBJ2-5, the V gene TRBV6-4, with D unclear. Trimming stripped 4 bases from V and 4 bases from J, with 10 bases between. CDR3 length equals 13 residues. In germline, CDR1 is MRHNA, CDR2 SNTAGT. CDR3 DNA: TGTGCCAGCAGTGCGGCAGCAGGAGAGACCCAGTACTTC. This codes for CASSAAAGETQYF.

This clonotype was seen a few times. The chain employs TRBV20-1 and TRBJ2-1, with D perhaps TRBD2 (6 bases). Deletions cut 1 base from V and 4 bases from J, with 8 bases between. There are 13 residues in the CDR3. CDR1 and CDR2 from the germline V gene are DFQATT and SNEGSKA (reference sequence). CDR3 DNA sequence: TGCAGTGCTAGAGGAGCGGGTTACAATGAGCAGTTCTTC. As protein: CSARGAGYNEQFF.